The 27 T cell receptor beta chains reported below all come from one sample, sequenced in a study of blood T cell dynamics during melanoma immunotherapy. Assay used: immunoSEQ multiplex PCR; TCRdb lists only in-frame clones, some missing. The data show 8,500 to 13,000 clones, with 87% seen just once and about 6.9% held by the top ten. The time point denotes: week 3, after first cycle of checkpoint inhibitor. The source material was blood, sampled from a patient treated with checkpoint blockade. The receptors originated from a human donor with melanoma.

The chain joins TRBV7-2 to TRBJ2-1; D possibly corresponds to TRBD2 (6 bases). Germline CDR1 reads SGHTA; CDR2 reads FQGNSA. Deletions cut 1 base from V and 6 bases from J, with 13 bases between. CDR3 size: 15 residues. The CDR3 is CASSLGGIVANEQFF. The CDR3 bases are TGTGCCAGCAGCTTAGGCGGGATCGTGGCCAATGAGCAGTTCTTC.

J is TRBJ1-2 and V is TRBV7-2; TRBD1 matches at 7 bases. The J segment lost 8 bases and the V segment lost 3 bases, leaving 12 bases of the junction unmatched. Germline CDR1 and CDR2: SGHTA and FQGNSA. The CDR3 loop spans 15 amino acids. Here the CDR3 DNA reads TGTGCCAGCAGCTTCACCGGGACAGTAGATATAGGCTACACCTTC. This sequence encodes CASSFTGTVDIGYTF. The whole variable domain, filled in from reference TRBV7-2 and TRBJ1-2, reads GAGVSQSPSNKVTEKGKDVELRCDPISGHTALYWYRQSLGQGLEFLIYFQGNSAPDKSGLPSDRFSAERTGGSVSTLTIQRTQQEDSAVYLCASSFTGTVDIGYTFGSGTRLTVV.

V and J are TRBV7-9 and TRBJ2-7; the D is unclear. Germline V lookup: CDR1 SEHNR, CDR2 FQNEAQ (reference sequence). The CDR3 is 15 residues long. V was pared by 3 bases and J by 4 bases, with 16 bases between. The CDR3 is CASSLESGFSYEQYV. CDR3 nucleotides: TGTGCCAGCAGCTTGGAATCCGGGTTTTCGTACGAGCAGTACGTC.

The chain is built from TRBV6-5 and TRBJ1-2; the D gene is possibly TRBD1 (5 bases). The CDR3 covers 15 residues. Trimming left V 6 bases short and J 4 bases short, with 18 bases between. Looked up from germline, CDR1 is MNHEY and CDR2 is SVGAGI. CDR3 in DNA: TGTGCCAGCAGCCAAGGGGCGGTGGGAAGCTATGGCTACACCTTC. Translation gives CASSQGAVGSYGYTF.

The chain combines TRBV7-9 with TRBJ2-2, with 15 bases lining up with TRBD2. The CDR3 runs to 17 residues. V was clipped by 7 bases and J by 5 bases; unmatched bases: 8. Germline V gene sequence: CDR1 SEHNR, CDR2 FQNEAQ (reference sequence). CDR3 sequence reads: CASTRGLAGGTTGELFF. The CDR3 region has the DNA TGTGCCAGCACCCGAGGACTAGCGGGGGGGACAACCGGGGAGCTGTTTTTT.

The chain links TRBV9 to TRBJ2-6, with D tentatively TRBD2 (6 bases). V was cut by 4 bases and J by 0 bases, with 17 bases left in between. The CDR3 is 18 residues long. CDR1 and CDR2 (germline): SGDLS, YYNGEE. CDR3 residues: CASSLPGTFNSGANVLTF. In nucleotides, the CDR3 is TGTGCCAGCAGCCTGCCAGGGACTTTTAACTCTGGGGCCAACGTCCTGACTTTC.

The chain has TRBV2 and TRBJ2-5, with TRBD2 identical over 11 bases. Per the germline V gene, CDR1 is SNHLY and CDR2 is FYNNEI. V dropped 4 bases and J dropped 5; count of bases not matched to a gene: 6. The CDR3 is 15 residues long. The CDR3 nucleotides are TGTGCCAGCAGTGCCCGTAGCGGGGGGGCGGAGACCCAGTACTTC. Translating gives CASSARSGGAETQYF. Looking up the rest from reference TRBV2 and TRBJ2-5 gives the full variable domain: EPEVTQTPSHQVTQMGQEVILRCVPISNHLYFYWYRQILGQKVEFLVSFYNNEISEKSEIFDDQFSVERPDGSNFTLKIRSTKLEDSAMYFCASSARSGGAETQYFGPGTRLLVL.

The gene calls are TRBV7-2 and TRBJ1-5; D is possibly TRBD1 (5 bases). The V end lost 2 bases, the J end lost 7 bases, and 15 bases lay between the germline ends. This CDR3 contains 15 residues. CDR1 SGHTA and CDR2 FQGNSA come from the germline V gene. The DNA of the CDR3 is TGTGCCAGCAGCTTAAAGCCCCAGGGAGGCCAGCCCCAGCATTTT. Translation: CASSLKPQGGQPQHF.

The genes are TRBV18 and TRBJ2-2, with D perhaps matching TRBD1 or TRBD2 (5 bases each). Trimming took off 4 bases at V and 4 bases at J, with 13 bases between the two ends. Looked up from germline, CDR1 is KGHSH and CDR2 is LQKENI. This CDR3 has 15 amino acids. In DNA, the CDR3 is TGTGCCAGCTCACAAACCGGGACGGGCACCGGGGAGCTGTTTTTT. Its translation is CASSQTGTGTGELFF.

This chain joins TRBV28 and TRBJ2-2; 11 bases are shared with TRBD1. Germline V gene lookup returns CDR1 MDHEN and CDR2 SYDVKM. V shed 6 bases and J 4 bases; nucleotides not matched to a gene: 1. The CDR3 length is 14 residues. CDR3 residues: CASSGTGGTGELFF. CDR3 nucleotides: TGTGCCAGCAGCGGGACAGGGGGCACCGGGGAGCTGTTTTTT.

The chain recombines TRBV18 with TRBJ2-7; no clear D. V lost 2 bases to trimming and J lost 1 base, with 9 bases between them. CDR1 is KGHSH, CDR2 LQKENI, per germline. This CDR3 region has 14 residues. CDR3 DNA: TGTGCCAGCTCACCAGGTCGGCAGTCCTACGAGCAGTACTTC. Residues: CASSPGRQSYEQYF.

This clone came up once. This rearrangement joins TRBV19 to TRBJ2-5; D assignment may be TRBD1 or TRBD2 (5 bases each). The CDR3 runs to 13 residues. The ends were cut back, 4 bases at V and 2 bases at J, with 8 bases in the middle. CDR1 is LNHDA and CDR2 is SQIVND in the germline V gene (reference sequence). The CDR3 here is CASSRGMQETQYF. As DNA, the CDR3 is TGTGCCAGTAGTAGGGGGATGCAAGAGACCCAGTACTTC.

The chain uses TRBV5-6 and TRBJ1-4, with a possible D match to TRBD1 (5 bases). The CDR3 consists of 15 residues. V gave up 4 bases and J gave up 4 bases, with 14 bases separating them. CDR1 and CDR2 from the germline V gene are SGHDT and YYEEEE. The CDR3 here is CASSPREAGNEKLFF. CDR3 nucleotides: TGTGCCAGCAGCCCCAGGGAAGCGGGTAATGAAAAACTGTTTTTT.

This clone was detected only a few times. This chain joins TRBV6-5 and TRBJ1-6; no clear D. The CDR3 extends over 13 amino acids. Germline V CDR1 and CDR2: MNHEY, SVGAGI. V was clipped by 2 bases and J by 7 bases, with 6 bases between them. CDR3 in DNA: TGTGCCAGCAGTTACAACGGGAATTCACCCCTCCACTTT. Encoded protein: CASSYNGNSPLHF.

The chain has TRBV7-2 and TRBJ1-1; D is undetermined. This CDR3 has 13 residues. Trimming stripped 3 bases from V and 3 bases from J, with 8 bases between. Germline values: CDR1 SGHTA, CDR2 FQGNSA. CDR3 loop: CASSFKRDTEAFF. CDR3 in DNA: TGTGCCAGCAGCTTTAAGCGGGACACTGAAGCTTTCTTT.

This clone was seen only a few times. The chain combines TRBV5-5 with TRBJ1-5; tentative D call: TRBD1 (6 bases). Germline values: CDR1 SGHKS, CDR2 YYEKEE (reference sequence). V shed 4 bases and J shed 4 bases, with 9 bases lying between them. The CDR3 sequence is 13 residues long. The CDR3 here is CASSGQNNQPQHF. Written as DNA, the CDR3 is TGTGCCAGCAGCGGACAGAATAATCAGCCCCAGCATTTT.

V and J are TRBV11-2 and TRBJ1-6, with TRBD1 as a possible D gene (5 bases). CDR3 size: 16 residues. Per germline, CDR1 SGHAT and CDR2 FQNNGV. Trimming removed 5 bases at V and 11 bases at J, with 22 bases between. The CDR3 DNA follows: TGTGCCAGCAGCGACAACCGGGACTACCCCCGGCCACCCCTCCACTTT. Translation: CASSDNRDYPRPPLHF.

The chain has TRBV11-2 and TRBJ2-3; no firm D call. There are 13 residues in the CDR3. V gave up 2 bases and J gave up 6 bases, with 9 bases separating them. Germline CDR1 SGHAT, CDR2 FQNNGV. CDR3 DNA sequence: TGTGCCAGCAGCTTACGATTCCCCGATACGCAGTATTTT. Its protein is CASSLRFPDTQYF.

The chain recombines TRBV11-1 with TRBJ2-7, with 9 positions matching TRBD2. CDR3 size: 15 residues. The germline V gene has CDR1 SGHAT and CDR2 FQDESV (reference sequence). The junction had 6 bases not matched to a gene; V was cut back by 5 bases and J by 1 base. CDR3 DNA: TGTGCCAGCAGCCCAACGCGGGGGGGGTCCTACGAGCAGTACTTC. Its protein product is CASSPTRGGSYEQYF.

V usage is TRBV19 and J usage is TRBJ1-6; 7 nucleotides agree with TRBD1. The CDR3 spans 14 residues. The ends lost 5 bases at V and 7 bases at J; junction bases unmatched: 5. Germline assignment: CDR1 LNHDA and CDR2 SQIVND (reference sequence). The CDR3 loop reads CASSLIQGNSPLHF. The CDR3 DNA reads TGTGCCAGTAGTCTGATACAGGGGAATTCACCCCTCCACTTT.

The rearrangement joins TRBV29-1 to TRBJ1-2; D is unresolved. Germline loops: CDR1 SQVTM, CDR2 ANQGSEA. The CDR3 has 12 residues. V dropped 4 bases and J dropped 0 bases, with 6 bases sitting between them. The CDR3: CSVVLANYGYTF. The CDR3 coding sequence is TGCAGCGTTGTTCTCGCTAACTATGGCTACACCTTC.

By proportion, this clone is large. The CDR3 nucleotides are TGTGCCAGCAGCTCCCTCCCGGGACAGGGCAATCAGCCCCAGCATTTT. This codes for CASSSLPGQGNQPQHF. This chain uses TRBV11-3 with TRBJ1-5; TRBD1 matches at 8 bases. The CDR3 runs to 16 residues. With 4 bases clipped from V and 2 bases from J, the junction kept 7 bases outside the gene matches. The germline V gene encodes CDR1 SGHNT and CDR2 YENEEA.

The chain is built from TRBV7-6 and TRBJ2-1; TRBD2 agrees at 7 bases. Trimming at V came to 4 bases and at J to 5 bases, leaving 8 bases not matched to a gene. The germline CDR1 and CDR2 sequences are SGHVS and FNYEAQ. There are 15 residues in the CDR3. The CDR3 loop is CASSSGRAVNNEQFF. CDR3 nucleotide sequence: TGTGCCAGCAGCTCGGGGAGGGCGGTTAACAATGAGCAGTTCTTC.

The chain uses TRBV19 and TRBJ1-2, with D uncertain. The ends were cut back, 5 bases at V and 5 bases at J, with 12 bases in the middle. This CDR3 has 13 residues. Per the germline V gene, CDR1 is LNHDA and CDR2 is SQIVND (reference sequence). The CDR3 loop reads CASSAGRVYGYTF. The CDR3, as DNA: TGTGCCAGTAGTGCCGGACGGGTTTATGGCTACACCTTC.

The CDR3 coding sequence is TGTGCCAGCAGGGGGACAGGGTTTGGGGATACGCAGTATTTT. It encodes CASRGTGFGDTQYF. The rearrangement joins TRBV6-6 to TRBJ2-3; 9 nucleotides agree with TRBD1. CDR1 is MNHNY and CDR2 is SVGAGI in the germline V gene (reference sequence). There are 14 residues in the CDR3. With V trimmed by 6 bases and J by 6 bases, 7 bases remained unmatched.

The CDR3, as DNA: TGTGCCAGCAGTCCCGAGGGGGCAGGGGAACGTGGCTACACCTTC. It encodes CASSPEGAGERGYTF. The chain links TRBV27 to TRBJ1-2; 7 bases agree with TRBD1. This CDR3 is 15 amino acids long. In germline, CDR1 is MNHEY, CDR2 SMNVEV (reference sequence). The J segment lost 7 bases and the V segment lost 5 bases, leaving 13 bases of the junction unmatched.

The rearrangement joins TRBV5-6 to TRBJ2-5; D is uncertain. Germline V gene sequence: CDR1 SGHDT, CDR2 YYEEEE. V was cut by 0 bases and J by 8 bases, with 5 bases left in between. The CDR3 is 11 residues long. The DNA for the CDR3 is TGTGCCAGCAGCTTGGGCGGTACCCAGTACTTC. It encodes CASSLGGTQYF.